Listed here is a single TCR beta chain. Its target is not known. This specimen comes from a study of T cell responses to AZD1222 COVID-19 vaccine. Whole-study findings and limits: Baseline serology detected seropositivity in only 5 or 6 AZD1222 recipients. As reported, nearly half of all spike-specific TCRs target variant regions that are unmutated.

This CDR3 spans 18 amino acids. Looked up from germline, CDR1 is SEHNR and CDR2 is FQNEAQ (reference sequence). V shed 4 bases and J shed 0 bases, with 19 bases lying between them. The table came from immunoSEQ multiplex PCR; TCRdb's copy has only in-frame clones and leaves some out. The sample consists of 150,000 to 200,000 clones, 90% to 95% of them appearing once. The chain joins TRBV7-9 to TRBJ1-3; TRBD1 might be the D (5 bases). This TCR derives from an adult who received the AZD1222 COVID-19 vaccine. The specimen was peripheral blood, collected 28 days after the second AZD1222 dose. DNA for the CDR3: TGTGCCAGCAGCTCCCACTGGGAGGGGCTTCTCTCTGGAAACACCATATATTTT. It codes for CASSSHWEGLLSGNTIYF.